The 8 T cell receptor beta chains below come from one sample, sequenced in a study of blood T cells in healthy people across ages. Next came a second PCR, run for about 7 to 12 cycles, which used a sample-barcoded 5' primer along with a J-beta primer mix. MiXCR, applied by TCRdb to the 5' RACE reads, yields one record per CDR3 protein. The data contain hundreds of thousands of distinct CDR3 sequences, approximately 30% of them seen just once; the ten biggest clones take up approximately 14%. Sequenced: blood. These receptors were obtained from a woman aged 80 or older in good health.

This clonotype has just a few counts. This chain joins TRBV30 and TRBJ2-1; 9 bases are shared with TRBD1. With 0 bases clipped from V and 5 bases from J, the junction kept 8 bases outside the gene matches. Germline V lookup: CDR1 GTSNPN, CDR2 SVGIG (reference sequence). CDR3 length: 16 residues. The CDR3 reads CAWSVRGGTGHNEQFF. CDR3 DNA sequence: TGTGCCTGGAGTGTACGAGGGGGGACAGGGCACAATGAGCAGTTCTTC.

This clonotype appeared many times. Here the CDR3 reads CASSALGEEQFF. The CDR3 DNA is TGTGCCAGCTCAGCGCTTGGGGAGGAGCAGTTCTTC. The V call is TRBV18, the J call TRBJ2-1; TRBD2 might be the D (5 bases). Germline CDR1 KGHSH, CDR2 LQKENI. Trimming took off 5 bases at V and 10 bases at J, with 12 bases between the two ends. The CDR3 extends over 12 amino acids. The entire variable domain, with the rest obtained from reference TRBV18 and TRBJ2-1, is as follows: NAGVMQNPRHLVRRRGQEARLRCSPMKGHSHVYWYRQLPEEGLKFMVYLQKENIIDESGMPKERFSAEFPKEGPSILRIQQVVRGDSAAYFCASSALGEEQFFGPGTRLTVL.

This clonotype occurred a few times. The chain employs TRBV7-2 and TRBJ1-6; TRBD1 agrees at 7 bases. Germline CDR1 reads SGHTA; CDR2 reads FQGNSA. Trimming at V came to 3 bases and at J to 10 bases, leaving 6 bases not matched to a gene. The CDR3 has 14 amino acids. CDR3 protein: CASSFVGGHSPLHF. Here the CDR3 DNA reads TGTGCCAGCAGCTTTGTAGGGGGCCACTCACCCCTCCACTTT.

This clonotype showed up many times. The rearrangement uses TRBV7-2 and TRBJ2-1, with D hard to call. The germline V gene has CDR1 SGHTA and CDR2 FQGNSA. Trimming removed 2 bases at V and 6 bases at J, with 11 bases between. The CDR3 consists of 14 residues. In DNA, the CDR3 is TGTGCCAGCAGCTTAACAAGCTCAGGCAATGAGCAGTTCTTC. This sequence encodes CASSLTSSGNEQFF.

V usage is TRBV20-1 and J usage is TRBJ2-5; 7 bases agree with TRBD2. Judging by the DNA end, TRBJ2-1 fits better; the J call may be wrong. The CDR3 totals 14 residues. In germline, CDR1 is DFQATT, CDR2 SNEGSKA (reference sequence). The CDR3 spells CSARNGGTQETQFF. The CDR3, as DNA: TGCAGTGCTAGAAACGGGGGGACTCAAGAGACCCAGTTCTTC.

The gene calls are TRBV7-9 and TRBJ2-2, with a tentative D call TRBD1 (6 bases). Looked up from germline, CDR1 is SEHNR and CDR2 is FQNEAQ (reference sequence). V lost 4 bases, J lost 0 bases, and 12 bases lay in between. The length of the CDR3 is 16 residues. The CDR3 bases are TGTGCCAGCAGCTCGCGACAGGAGCCGAACACCGGGGAGCTGTTTTTT. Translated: CASSSRQEPNTGELFF.

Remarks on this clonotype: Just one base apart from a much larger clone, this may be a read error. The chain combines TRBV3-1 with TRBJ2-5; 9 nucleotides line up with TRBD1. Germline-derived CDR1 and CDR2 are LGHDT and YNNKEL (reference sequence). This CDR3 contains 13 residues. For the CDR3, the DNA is TGTGCCGGCAGCCAGGGACAGGGTGTGACCCAGTACTTC. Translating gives CAGSQGQGVTQYF.

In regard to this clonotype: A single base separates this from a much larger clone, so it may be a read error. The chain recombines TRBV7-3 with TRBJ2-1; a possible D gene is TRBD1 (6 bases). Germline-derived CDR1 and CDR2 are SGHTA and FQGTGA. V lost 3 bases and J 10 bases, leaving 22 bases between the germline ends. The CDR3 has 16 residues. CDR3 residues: CASSLGGQLRLYEQFF. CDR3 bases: TGTGCCAGCAGCTTGGGCGGACAGCTCCGACTTTACGAGCAGTTCTTC.